This TCR beta chain was captured by sequencing in a study of T cells in Graves' hyperthyroidism and ophthalmopathy. Background on the study: The initial diagnosis was the point when peripheral blood was collected, ahead of any treatment. Whole-study results and caveats: The blood repertoire included most of the expanded thyroid clonotypes above 0.001.

What was amplified from RNA transcripts were TCR beta CDR3 regions. First-round RT-PCR with HTBI primers amplified the TCR CDR3 region. One entry per CDR3 protein, called by TCRdb with MiXCR from the multiplex PCR reads. The sample has a few hundred thousand distinct CDR3 sequences, about a sixth seen once. In this sample, this clonotype turned up many times. Its cognate antigen is unknown. This CDR3 is built from 13 residues. Germline CDR1 is SNHLY and CDR2 is FYNNEI. Trimming left V 7 bases short and J 4 bases short, with 13 bases between. Exclusion criteria comprised uncontrolled infection, other autoimmune disease, pregnancy or lactation.

The source is a woman aged 18-35 years with Graves' hyperthyroidism that later progressed to Graves' ophthalmopathy. The specimen was blood. The chain is built from TRBV2 and TRBJ2-5; TRBD2 might be the D (5 bases). DNA of the CDR3: TGTGCCAGCACGATGAAGGCGGGAGAGACCCAGTACTTC. Protein sequence: CASTMKAGETQYF.